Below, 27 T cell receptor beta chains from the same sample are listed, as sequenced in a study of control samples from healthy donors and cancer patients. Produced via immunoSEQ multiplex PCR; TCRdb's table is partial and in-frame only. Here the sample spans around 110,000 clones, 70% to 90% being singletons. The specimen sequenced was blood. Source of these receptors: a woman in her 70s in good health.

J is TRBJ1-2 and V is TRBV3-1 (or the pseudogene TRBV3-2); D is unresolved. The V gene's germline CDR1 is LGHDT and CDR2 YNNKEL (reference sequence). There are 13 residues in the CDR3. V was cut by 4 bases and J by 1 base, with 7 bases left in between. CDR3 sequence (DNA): TGTGCCAGCAGCCCGTTCGGTAACTATGGCTACACCTTC. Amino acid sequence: CASSPFGNYGYTF.

The CDR3 spells CASSLGAGTNYGYTF. CDR3 nucleotides: TGTGCCAGCAGCTTGGGTGCAGGGACGAACTATGGCTACACCTTC. The rearrangement uses TRBV11-1 and TRBJ1-2, with D tentatively TRBD1 (5 bases). CDR1 and CDR2 (germline): SGHAT, FQDESV (reference sequence). This CDR3 spans 15 amino acids. Trimming removed 3 bases at V and 2 bases at J, with 13 bases between.

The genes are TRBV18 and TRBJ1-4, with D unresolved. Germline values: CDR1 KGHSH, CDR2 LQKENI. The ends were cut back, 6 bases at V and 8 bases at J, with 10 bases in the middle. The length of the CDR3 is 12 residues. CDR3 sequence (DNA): TGTGCCAGCTCCCCCGTCGGGGAAAAACTGTTTTTT. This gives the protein CASSPVGEKLFF.

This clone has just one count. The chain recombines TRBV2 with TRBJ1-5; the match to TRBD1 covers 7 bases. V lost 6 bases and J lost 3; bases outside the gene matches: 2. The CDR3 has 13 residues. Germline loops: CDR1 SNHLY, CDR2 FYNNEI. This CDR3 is CASRGQDNQPQHF. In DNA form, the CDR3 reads TGTGCCAGCAGAGGACAGGACAATCAGCCCCAGCATTTT.

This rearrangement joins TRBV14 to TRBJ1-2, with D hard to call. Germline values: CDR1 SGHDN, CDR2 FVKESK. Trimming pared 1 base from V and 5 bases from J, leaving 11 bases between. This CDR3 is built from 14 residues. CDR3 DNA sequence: TGTGCCAGCAGCCAAGGGCAGATAGCTTATGGCTACACCTTC. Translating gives CASSQGQIAYGYTF.

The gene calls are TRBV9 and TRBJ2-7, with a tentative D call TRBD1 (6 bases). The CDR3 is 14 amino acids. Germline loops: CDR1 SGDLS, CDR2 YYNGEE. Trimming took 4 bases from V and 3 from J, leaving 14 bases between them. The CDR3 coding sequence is TGTGCCAGCAGCCCACGGTTACAGGGCTACGAGCAGTACTTC. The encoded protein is CASSPRLQGYEQYF.

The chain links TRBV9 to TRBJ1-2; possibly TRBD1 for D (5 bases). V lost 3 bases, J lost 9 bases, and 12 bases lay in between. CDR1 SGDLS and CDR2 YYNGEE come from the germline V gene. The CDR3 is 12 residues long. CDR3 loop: CASSARKGSYTF. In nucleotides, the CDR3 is TGTGCCAGCAGCGCCCGGAAGGGGAGCTACACCTTC.

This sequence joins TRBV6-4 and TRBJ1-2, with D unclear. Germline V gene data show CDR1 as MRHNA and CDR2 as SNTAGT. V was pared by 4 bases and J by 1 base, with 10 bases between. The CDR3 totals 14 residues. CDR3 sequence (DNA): TGTGCCAGCAGTGCGAGCAGTGATAACTATGGCTACACCTTC. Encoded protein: CASSASSDNYGYTF.

The CDR3 here is CASSPGFDEQFF. The CDR3 region has the DNA TGTGCCAGCAGCCCCGGGTTCGATGAGCAGTTCTTC. The chain recombines TRBV3-1 (or the pseudogene TRBV3-2) with TRBJ2-1, with unresolved D. The V and J ends lost 4 bases and 8 bases respectively, with 9 bases between them. The CDR3 extends over 12 amino acids. CDR1 and CDR2 from the germline V gene are LGHDT and YNNKEL (reference sequence).

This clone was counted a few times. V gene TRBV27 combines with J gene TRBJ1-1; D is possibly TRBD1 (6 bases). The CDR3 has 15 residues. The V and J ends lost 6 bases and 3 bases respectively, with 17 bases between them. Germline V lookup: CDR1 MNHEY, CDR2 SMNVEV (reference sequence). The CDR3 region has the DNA TGTGCCAGCAGACGATACAGGGATGTCGACACTGAAGCTTTCTTT. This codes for CASRRYRDVDTEAFF.

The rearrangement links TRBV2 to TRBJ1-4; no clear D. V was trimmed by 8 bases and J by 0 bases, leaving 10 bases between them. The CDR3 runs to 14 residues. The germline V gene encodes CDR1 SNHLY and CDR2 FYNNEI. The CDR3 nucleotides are TGTGCCAGCGCCCGGGCCGCAACTAATGAAAAACTGTTTTTT. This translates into CASARAATNEKLFF.

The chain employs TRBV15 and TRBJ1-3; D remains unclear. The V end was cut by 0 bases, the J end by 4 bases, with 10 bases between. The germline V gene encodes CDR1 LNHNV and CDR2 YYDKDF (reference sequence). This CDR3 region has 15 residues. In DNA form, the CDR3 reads TGTGCCACCAGCAGAGATCGGGCATTGGGAAACACCATATATTTT. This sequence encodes CATSRDRALGNTIYF.

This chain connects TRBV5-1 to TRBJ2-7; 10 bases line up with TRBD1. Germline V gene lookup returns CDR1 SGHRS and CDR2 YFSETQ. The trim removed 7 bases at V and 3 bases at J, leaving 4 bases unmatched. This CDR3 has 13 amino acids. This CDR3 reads CASGRTGGYEQYF. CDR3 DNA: TGCGCCAGCGGCCGGACAGGGGGCTACGAGCAGTACTTC. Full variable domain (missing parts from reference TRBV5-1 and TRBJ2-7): KAGVTQTPRYLIKTRGQQVTLSCSPISGHRSVSWYQQTPGQGLQFLFEYFSETQRNKGNFPGRFSGRQFSNSRSEMNVSTLELGDSALYLCASGRTGGYEQYFGPGTRLTVT.

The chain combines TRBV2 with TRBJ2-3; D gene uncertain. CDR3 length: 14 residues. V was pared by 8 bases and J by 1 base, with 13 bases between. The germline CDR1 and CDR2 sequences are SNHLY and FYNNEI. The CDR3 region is CASCRSTRTDTQYF. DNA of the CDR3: TGTGCCAGCTGTCGCTCCACCCGCACAGATACGCAGTATTTT.

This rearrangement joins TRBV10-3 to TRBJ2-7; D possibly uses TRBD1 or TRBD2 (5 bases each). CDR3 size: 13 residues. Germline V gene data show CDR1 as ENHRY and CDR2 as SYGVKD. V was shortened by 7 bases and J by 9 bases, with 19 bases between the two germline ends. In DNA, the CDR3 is TGTGCCATCACCGGGACCGACTTACGACGGCAGTACTTC. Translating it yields CAITGTDLRRQYF.

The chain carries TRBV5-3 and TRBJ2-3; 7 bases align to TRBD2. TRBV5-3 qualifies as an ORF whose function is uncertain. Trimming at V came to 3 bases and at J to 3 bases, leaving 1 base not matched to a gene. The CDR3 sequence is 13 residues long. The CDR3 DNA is TGTGCCAGAAGCTGGACTAGGACAGATACGCAGTATTTT. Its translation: CARSWTRTDTQYF.

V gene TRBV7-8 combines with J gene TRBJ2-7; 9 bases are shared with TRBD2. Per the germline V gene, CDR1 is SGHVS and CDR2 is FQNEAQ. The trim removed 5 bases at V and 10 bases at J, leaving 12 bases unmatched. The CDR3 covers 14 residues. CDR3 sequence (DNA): TGTGCCAGCAGCCCTAAGGCGACTAGCGGAGACCAGTACTTC. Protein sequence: CASSPKATSGDQYF.

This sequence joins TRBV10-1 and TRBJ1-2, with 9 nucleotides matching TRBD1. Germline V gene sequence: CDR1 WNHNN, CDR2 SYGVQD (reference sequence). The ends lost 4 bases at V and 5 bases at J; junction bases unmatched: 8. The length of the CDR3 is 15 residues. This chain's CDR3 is CASSVGDRDRYGYTF. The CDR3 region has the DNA TGCGCCAGCAGTGTGGGGGACAGGGATCGGTATGGCTACACCTTC.

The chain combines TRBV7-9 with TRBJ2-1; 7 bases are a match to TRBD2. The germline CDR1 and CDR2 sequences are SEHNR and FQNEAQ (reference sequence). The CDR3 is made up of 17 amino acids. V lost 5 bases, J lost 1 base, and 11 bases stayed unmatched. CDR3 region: CASSRPSSGDSYNEQFF. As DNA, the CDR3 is TGTGCCAGCAGCAGACCGTCTAGCGGTGATTCCTACAATGAGCAGTTCTTC.

The CDR3 DNA is TGTGCCAGCAATCGTAGGACATTGAGGGCTGAAGCTTTCTTT. Amino acid sequence: CASNRRTLRAEAFF. V gene TRBV5-8 combines with J gene TRBJ1-1, with D possibly being TRBD1 (5 bases). The V end lost 6 bases, the J end lost 6 bases, and 18 bases lay between the germline ends. The CDR3 runs to 14 residues. CDR1 is SGHTS, CDR2 YDEGEE, per germline. Looking up the rest from reference TRBV5-8 and TRBJ1-1 gives the full variable domain: EAGVTQSPTHLIKTRGQQATLRCSPISGHTSVYWYQQALGLGLQFLLWYDEGEERNRGNFPPRFSGRQFPNYSSELNVNALELEDSALYLCASNRRTLRAEAFFGQGTRLTVV.

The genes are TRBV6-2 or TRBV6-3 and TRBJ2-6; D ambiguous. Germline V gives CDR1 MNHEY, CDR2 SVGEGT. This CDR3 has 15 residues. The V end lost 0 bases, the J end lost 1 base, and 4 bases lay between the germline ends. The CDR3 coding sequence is TGTGCCAGCAGTTACTCGGGGTCTGGGGCCAACGTCCTGACTTTC. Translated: CASSYSGSGANVLTF.

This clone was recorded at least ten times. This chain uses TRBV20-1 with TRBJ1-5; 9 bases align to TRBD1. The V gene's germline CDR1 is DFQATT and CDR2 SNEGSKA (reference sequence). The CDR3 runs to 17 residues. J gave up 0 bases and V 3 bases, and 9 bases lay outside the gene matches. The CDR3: CSASESGTGYSNQPQHF. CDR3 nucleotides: TGCAGTGCTAGTGAATCTGGGACAGGGTATAGCAATCAGCCCCAGCATTTT.

The DNA for the CDR3 is TGTGCCAGCAGCCAAGAGGGCAGAAACACTGAAGCTTTCTTT. The encoded protein is CASSQEGRNTEAFF. This sequence joins TRBV3-1 (or the pseudogene TRBV3-2) and TRBJ1-1; D is unclear. V lost 0 bases and J 2 bases, leaving 7 bases between the germline ends. There are 14 residues in the CDR3. CDR1 and CDR2 from the germline V gene are LGHDT and YNNKEL (reference sequence).

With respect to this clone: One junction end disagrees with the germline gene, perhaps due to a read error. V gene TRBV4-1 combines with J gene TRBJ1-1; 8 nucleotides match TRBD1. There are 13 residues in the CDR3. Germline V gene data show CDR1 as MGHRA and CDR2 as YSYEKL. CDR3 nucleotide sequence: TGCGTCAGCAGCCTCGGACAGGGAACTGAAGCTTTCTTT. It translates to CVSSLGQGTEAFF.

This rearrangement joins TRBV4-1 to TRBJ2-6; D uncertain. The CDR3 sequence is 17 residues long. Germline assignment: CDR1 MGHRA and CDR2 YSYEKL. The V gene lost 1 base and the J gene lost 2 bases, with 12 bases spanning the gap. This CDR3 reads CASSQVPARTGANVLTF. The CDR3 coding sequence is TGCGCCAGCAGCCAAGTGCCGGCCCGGACTGGGGCCAACGTCCTGACTTTC.

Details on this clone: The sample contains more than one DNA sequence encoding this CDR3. The CDR3 loop reads CASSSITGGGQPQHF. The CDR3 nucleotides are TGTGCCAGCTCAAGCATTACAGGGGGGGGTCAGCCCCAGCATTTT. The chain uses TRBV18 and TRBJ1-5; TRBD1 matches 8 bases. J gave up 6 bases and V 5 bases, and 9 bases lay outside the gene matches. CDR3 length: 15 residues. Germline CDR1 and CDR2: KGHSH and LQKENI.

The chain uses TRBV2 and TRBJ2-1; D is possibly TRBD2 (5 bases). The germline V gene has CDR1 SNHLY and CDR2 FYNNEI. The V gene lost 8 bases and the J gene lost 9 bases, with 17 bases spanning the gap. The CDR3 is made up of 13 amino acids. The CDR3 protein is CASGSGAGTEQFF. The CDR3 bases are TGTGCCAGCGGGAGCGGAGCCGGAACTGAGCAGTTCTTC.